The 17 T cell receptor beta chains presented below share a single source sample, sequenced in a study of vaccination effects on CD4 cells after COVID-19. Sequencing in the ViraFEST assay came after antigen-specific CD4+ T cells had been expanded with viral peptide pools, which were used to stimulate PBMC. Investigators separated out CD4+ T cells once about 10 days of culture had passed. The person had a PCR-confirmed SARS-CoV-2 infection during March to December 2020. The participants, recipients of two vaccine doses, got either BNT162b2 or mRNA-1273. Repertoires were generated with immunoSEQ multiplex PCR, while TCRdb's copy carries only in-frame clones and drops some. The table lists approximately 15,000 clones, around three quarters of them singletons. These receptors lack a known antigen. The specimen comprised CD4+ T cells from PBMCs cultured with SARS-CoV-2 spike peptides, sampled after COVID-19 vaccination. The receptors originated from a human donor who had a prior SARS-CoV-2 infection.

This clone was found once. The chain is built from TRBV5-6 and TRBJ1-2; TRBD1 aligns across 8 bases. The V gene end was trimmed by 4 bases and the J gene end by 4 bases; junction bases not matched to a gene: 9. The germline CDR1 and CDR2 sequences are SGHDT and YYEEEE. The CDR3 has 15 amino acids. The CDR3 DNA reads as TGTGCCAGCAGCCAAGTTTCACAGGGGGGCTATGGCTACACCTTC. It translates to CASSQVSQGGYGYTF.

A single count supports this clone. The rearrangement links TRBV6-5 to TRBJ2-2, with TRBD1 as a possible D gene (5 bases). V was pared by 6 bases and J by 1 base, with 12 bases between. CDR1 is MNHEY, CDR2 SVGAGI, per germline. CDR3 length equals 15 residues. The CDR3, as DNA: TGTGCCAGCAGCGACAGATATCAGAACACCGGGGAGCTGTTTTTT. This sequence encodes CASSDRYQNTGELFF.

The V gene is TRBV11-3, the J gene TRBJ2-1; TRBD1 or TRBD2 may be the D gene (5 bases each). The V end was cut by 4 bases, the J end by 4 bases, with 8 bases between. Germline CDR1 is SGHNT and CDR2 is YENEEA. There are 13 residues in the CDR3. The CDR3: CASSWGRYNEQFF. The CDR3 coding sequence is TGTGCCAGCAGCTGGGGACGTTACAATGAGCAGTTCTTC.

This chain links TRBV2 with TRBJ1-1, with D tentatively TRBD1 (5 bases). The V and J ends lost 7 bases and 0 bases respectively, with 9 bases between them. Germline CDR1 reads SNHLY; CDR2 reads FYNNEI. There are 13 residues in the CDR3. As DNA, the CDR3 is TGTGCCAGCAAAACGGACATGAACACTGAAGCTTTCTTT. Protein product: CASKTDMNTEAFF.

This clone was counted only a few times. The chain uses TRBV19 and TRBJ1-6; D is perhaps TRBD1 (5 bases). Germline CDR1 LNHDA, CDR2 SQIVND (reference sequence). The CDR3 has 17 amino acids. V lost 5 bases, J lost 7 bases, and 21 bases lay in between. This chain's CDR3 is CASSFPQRAGLNSPLHF. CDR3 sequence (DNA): TGTGCCAGTAGTTTCCCCCAGAGAGCAGGGTTGAATTCACCCCTCCACTTT.

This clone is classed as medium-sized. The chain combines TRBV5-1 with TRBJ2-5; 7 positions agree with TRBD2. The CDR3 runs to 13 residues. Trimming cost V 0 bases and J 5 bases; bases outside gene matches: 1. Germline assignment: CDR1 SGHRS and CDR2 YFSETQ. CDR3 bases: TGCGCCAGCAGCTTGGAGGGAGGGGAGACCCAGTACTTC. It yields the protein CASSLEGGETQYF.

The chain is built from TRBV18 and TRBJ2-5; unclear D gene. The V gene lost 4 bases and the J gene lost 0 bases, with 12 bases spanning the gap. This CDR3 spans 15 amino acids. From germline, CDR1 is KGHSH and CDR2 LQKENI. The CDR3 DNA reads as TGTGCCAGCTCACACTCAGATCCTAACCAAGAGACCCAGTACTTC. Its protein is CASSHSDPNQETQYF.

In nucleotides, the CDR3 is TGTGCCAGCAGCCGCGTACCTTACGAGCAGTACTTC. Protein sequence: CASSRVPYEQYF. The J gene is TRBJ2-7, the V gene TRBV3-1 (or the pseudogene TRBV3-2); D is unclear. Germline loops: CDR1 LGHDT, CDR2 YNNKEL (reference sequence). CDR3 length: 12 amino acids. Trimming stripped 4 bases from V and 4 bases from J, with 8 bases between.

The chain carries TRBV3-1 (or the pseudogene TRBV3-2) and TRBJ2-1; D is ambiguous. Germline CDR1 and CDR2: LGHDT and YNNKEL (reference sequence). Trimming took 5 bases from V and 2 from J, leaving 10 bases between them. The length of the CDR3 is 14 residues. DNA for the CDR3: TGTGCCAGCAGCTACTCCTTCACCTACAATGAGCAGTTCTTC. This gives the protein CASSYSFTYNEQFF.

CDR3 nucleotide sequence: TGTGCCAGCAGTGAAGCACGGGATCAGCCCCAGCATTTT. Protein: CASSEARDQPQHF. The chain employs TRBV6-1 and TRBJ1-5; D ambiguous. Between the trimmed V and J ends, which lost 0 bases and 5 bases, there was a span of 5 bases. CDR3 length: 13 residues. From germline, CDR1 is MNHNS and CDR2 SASEGT.

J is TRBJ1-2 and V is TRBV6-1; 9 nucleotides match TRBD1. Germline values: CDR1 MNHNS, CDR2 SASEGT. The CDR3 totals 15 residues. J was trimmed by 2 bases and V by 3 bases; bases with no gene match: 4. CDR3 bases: TGTGCCAGCAGTGACCCCGGGACAGGGAACTATGGCTACACCTTC. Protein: CASSDPGTGNYGYTF.

The CDR3 spells CAWSVVHYEQYF. CDR3 nucleotide sequence: TGTGCCTGGAGTGTAGTACACTACGAGCAGTACTTC. V and J are TRBV30 and TRBJ2-7, with D unclear. The CDR3 totals 12 residues. The V gene's germline CDR1 is GTSNPN and CDR2 SVGIG (reference sequence). Trimming left V 0 bases short and J 3 bases short, with 6 bases between.

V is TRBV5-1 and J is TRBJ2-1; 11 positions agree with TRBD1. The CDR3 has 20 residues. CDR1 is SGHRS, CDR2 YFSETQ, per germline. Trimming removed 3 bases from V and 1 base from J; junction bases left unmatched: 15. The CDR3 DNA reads TGCGCCAGCAGCTGGGAGGGGACTTTAAGGGACAGGGGGTCCTACAATGAGCAGTTCTTC. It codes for CASSWEGTLRDRGSYNEQFF.

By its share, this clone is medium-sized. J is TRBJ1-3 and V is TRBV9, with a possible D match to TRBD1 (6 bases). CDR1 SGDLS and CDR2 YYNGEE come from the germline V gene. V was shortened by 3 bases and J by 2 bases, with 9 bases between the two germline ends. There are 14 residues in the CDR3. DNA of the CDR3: TGTGCCAGCAGCGCCAGGGGACCTGGAAACACCATATATTTT. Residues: CASSARGPGNTIYF.

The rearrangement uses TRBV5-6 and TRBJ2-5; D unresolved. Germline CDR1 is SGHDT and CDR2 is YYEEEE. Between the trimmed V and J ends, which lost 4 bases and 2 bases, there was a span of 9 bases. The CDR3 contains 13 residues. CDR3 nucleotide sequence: TGTGCCAGCAGCCAAAACCAGCAAGAGACCCAGTACTTC. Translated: CASSQNQQETQYF.

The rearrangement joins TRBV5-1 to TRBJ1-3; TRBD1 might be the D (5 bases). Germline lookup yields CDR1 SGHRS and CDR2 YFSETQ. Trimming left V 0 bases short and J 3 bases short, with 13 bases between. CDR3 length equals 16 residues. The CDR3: CASSLGPGTVGNTIYF. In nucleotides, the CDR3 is TGCGCCAGCAGCTTGGGGCCCGGGACGGTTGGAAACACCATATATTTT.

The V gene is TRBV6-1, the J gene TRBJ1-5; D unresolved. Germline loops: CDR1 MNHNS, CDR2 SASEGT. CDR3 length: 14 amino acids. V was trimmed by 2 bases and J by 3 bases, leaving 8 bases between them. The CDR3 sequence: CASSEQADNQPQHF. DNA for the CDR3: TGTGCCAGCAGTGAACAGGCCGACAATCAGCCCCAGCATTTT.